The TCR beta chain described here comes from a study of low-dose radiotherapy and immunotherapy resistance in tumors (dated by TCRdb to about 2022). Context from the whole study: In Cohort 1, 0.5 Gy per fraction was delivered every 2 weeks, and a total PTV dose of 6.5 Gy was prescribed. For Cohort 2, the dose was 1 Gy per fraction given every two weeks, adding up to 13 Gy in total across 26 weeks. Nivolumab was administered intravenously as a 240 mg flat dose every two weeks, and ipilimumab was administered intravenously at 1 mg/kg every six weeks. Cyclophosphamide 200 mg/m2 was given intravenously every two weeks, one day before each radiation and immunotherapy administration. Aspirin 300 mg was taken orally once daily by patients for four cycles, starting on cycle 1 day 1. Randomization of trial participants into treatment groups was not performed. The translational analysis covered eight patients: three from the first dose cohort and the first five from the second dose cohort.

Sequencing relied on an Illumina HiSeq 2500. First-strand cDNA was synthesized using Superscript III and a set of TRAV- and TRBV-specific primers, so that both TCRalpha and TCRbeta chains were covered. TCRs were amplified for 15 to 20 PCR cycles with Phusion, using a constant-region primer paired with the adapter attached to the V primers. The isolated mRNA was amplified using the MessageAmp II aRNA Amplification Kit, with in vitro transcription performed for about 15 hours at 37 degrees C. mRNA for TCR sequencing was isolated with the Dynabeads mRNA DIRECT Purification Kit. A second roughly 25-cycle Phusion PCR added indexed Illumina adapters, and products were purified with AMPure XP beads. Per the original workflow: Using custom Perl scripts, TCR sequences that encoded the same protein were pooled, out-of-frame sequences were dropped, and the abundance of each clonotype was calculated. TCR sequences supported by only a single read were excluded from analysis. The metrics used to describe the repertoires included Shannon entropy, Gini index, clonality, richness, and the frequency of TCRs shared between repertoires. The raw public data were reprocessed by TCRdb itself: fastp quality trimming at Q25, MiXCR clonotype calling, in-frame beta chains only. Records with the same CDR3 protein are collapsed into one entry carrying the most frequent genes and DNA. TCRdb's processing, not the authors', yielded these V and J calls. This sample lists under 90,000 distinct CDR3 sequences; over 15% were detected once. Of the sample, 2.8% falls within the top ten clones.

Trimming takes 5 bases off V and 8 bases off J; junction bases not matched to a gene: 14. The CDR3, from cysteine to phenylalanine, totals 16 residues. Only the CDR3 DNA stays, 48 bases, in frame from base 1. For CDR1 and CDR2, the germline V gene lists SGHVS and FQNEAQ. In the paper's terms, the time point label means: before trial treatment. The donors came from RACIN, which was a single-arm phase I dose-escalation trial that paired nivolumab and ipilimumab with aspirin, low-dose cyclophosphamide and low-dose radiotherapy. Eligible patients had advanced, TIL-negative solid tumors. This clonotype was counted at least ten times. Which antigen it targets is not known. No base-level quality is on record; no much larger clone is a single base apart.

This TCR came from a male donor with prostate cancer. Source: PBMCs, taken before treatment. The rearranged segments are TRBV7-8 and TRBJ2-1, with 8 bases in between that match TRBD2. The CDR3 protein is CASSLPRGGPIYEQFF. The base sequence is TGTGCCAGCAGCCTCCCCCGGGGGGGCCCTATCTATGAGCAGTTCTTC. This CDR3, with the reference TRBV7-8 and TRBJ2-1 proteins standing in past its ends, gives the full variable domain GAGVSQSPRYKVAKRGQDVALRCDPISGHVSLFWYQQALGQGPEFLTYFQNEAQLDKSGLPSDRFFAERPEGSVSTLKIQRTQQEDSAVYLCASSLPRGGPIYEQFFGPGTRLTVL.